This note documents a single TCR beta chain sequence. The data originate from a study of blood T cell repertoires in COVID-19. Study summary: T cells, B-cell-depleted T cells, or PBMCs supplied cDNA or gDNA.

Original analysis: Cell counts per sample came from amplifying reference gene primers. Generated by immunoSEQ multiplex PCR, the TCRdb table keeps only in-frame clones and is missing some. Clonal size and the V and J genes are those of that table, whereas D and trimming came from the DNA. This table has some 160,000 clones, approximately 87% appearing once. J gave up 8 bases and V 3 bases, and 10 bases lay outside the gene matches. This CDR3 region has 16 residues. Per germline, CDR1 MGHRA and CDR2 YSYEKL. Participant age was roughly 18 to 90 years, and participants resided in roughly 25 US areas. Sequenced material: PBMCs or T cells enriched from blood (not recorded which). The origin of this receptor is a woman aged 50 to 60 who had recovered from COVID-19. V usage is TRBV4-1 and J usage is TRBJ2-3; TRBD2 agrees at 11 bases. CDR3 sequence (DNA): TGCGCCAGCAGCCACCGCGTGACTAGCGGGGAGGGTACGCAGTATTTT. Translated: CASSHRVTSGEGTQYF.